The T cell receptor beta chain under discussion was sequenced for a study of CD8+ T cells in alopecia areata. Background on the study: Tofacitinib lasted 6 to 18 months, then 6 months off drug. Severity in treated patients was scored by percentage of scalp area affected.

This clone has only a few counts. Its antigen remains unidentified. Notes on the study in general: Greater clonality was observed in lesional scalp samples, especially alopecia totalis/universalis, versus normal scalp.

The CDR3 is 15 amino acids. V was clipped by 0 bases and J by 7 bases, with 13 bases between them. Germline CDR1 and CDR2: SGHRS and YFSETQ. TCR sequencing used cDNA made by reverse transcription of extracted RNA. Using immunoSEQ multiplex PCR, the repertoire was profiled, and TCRdb retains in-frame clones only, with some absent. The profile shows about 270,000 clones, 60% of them singletons. Treatment given: oral pan-JAK inhibitor, 5-10 mg twice daily. Peripheral blood and lesional scalp punch biopsies were taken from alopecia areata patients. The origin of this receptor is a human donor with alopecia areata. The specimen was CD4+ T cells sorted from blood, collected at roughly week 53, from a patient treated with tofacitinib. The chain joins TRBV5-1 to TRBJ2-2; the D gene is possibly TRBD1 (6 bases). The chain's CDR3 is CASSLAQGQGGELFF. The CDR3 DNA sequence: TGCGCCAGCAGCTTGGCCCAGGGGCAGGGCGGGGAGCTGTTTTTT.